The rows below give T cell receptor beta chains drawn from one sample of a study of long-term antiretroviral therapy in people with HIV. Some clones are missing from TCRdb's copy, which holds only in-frame ones; the method was immunoSEQ multiplex PCR. Of 25,000 to 35,000 clones detected, approximately 86% appear once; the ten largest clones hold almost 7.5%. The sequenced sample was unsorted PBMCs, obtained about 5 years before starting antiretroviral therapy. These receptors were obtained from a man aged 45-65 years with HIV. CDR3s include the opening cysteine and the closing phenylalanine or tryptophan. D genes are given only for firm matches. Only part of the rows carry a size: once, few, many, or a class if the clone is expanded.

d_gene: TRBD2
v_gene: TRBV7-7
abundance: -
j_gene: TRBJ2-7
CDR3nt: TGTGCCAGCAGCTTAAGTAGTCCTAGCGGGCGAAATACGCGGGGTTACGAGCAGTACTTC
CDR3aa: CASSLSSPSGRNTRGYEQYF

d_gene: -
v_gene: TRBV28
abundance: -
j_gene: TRBJ1-1
CDR3nt: TGTGCCAGCAGGAGGACAGTGAACACTGAAGCTTTCTTT
CDR3aa: CASRRTVNTEAFF

d_gene: -
v_gene: TRBV6-5
abundance: -
j_gene: TRBJ2-1
CDR3nt: TGTGCCAGCAGACCCGCCTTGACTAGTTTGCGGTTCTTC
CDR3aa: CASRPALTSLRFF

d_gene: TRBD2
v_gene: TRBV5-4
abundance: -
j_gene: TRBJ2-5
CDR3nt: TGTGCCAGCAGCTCGGGGACTAGCGGGCTCCAAGAGACCCAGTACTTC
CDR3aa: CASSSGTSGLQETQYF

d_gene: -
v_gene: TRBV5-4
abundance: -
j_gene: TRBJ2-3
CDR3nt: TGTGCCAGCAGCTTGGCCCCTCCTAGCACAGATACGCAGTATTTT
CDR3aa: CASSLAPPSTDTQYF

d_gene: -
v_gene: TRBV5-4
abundance: -
j_gene: TRBJ2-5
CDR3nt: TGTGCCAGCAGCTGGGGGCGGATCGTGGGCCAAGAGACCCAGTACTTC
CDR3aa: CASSWGRIVGQETQYF

d_gene: -
v_gene: TRBV29-1
abundance: -
j_gene: TRBJ2-1
CDR3nt: TGCAGCGTTGAAGATCACCAGGGCCCCTACAATGAGCAGTTCTTC
CDR3aa: CSVEDHQGPYNEQFF

d_gene: TRBD1
v_gene: TRBV5-1
abundance: -
j_gene: TRBJ1-4
CDR3nt: TGCGCCAGCAGGGATCAGGGGGGGGATGAAAAACTGTTTTTT
CDR3aa: CASRDQGGDEKLFF

d_gene: -
v_gene: TRBV18
abundance: -
j_gene: TRBJ1-1
CDR3nt: TGTGCCAGCTCACCACCGTCTCTCGGGGGACACACTGAAGCTTTCTTT
CDR3aa: CASSPPSLGGHTEAFF

d_gene: -
v_gene: TRBV7-9
abundance: -
j_gene: TRBJ1-3
CDR3nt: TGTGCCAGCAGATCCGGGACCGCGGGGAACACCATATATTTT
CDR3aa: CASRSGTAGNTIYF

d_gene: -
v_gene: TRBV30
abundance: few
j_gene: TRBJ1-5
CDR3nt: TGTGCCTGGAGTCAAGGGACCACCCGGACCCAGCATTTT
CDR3aa: CAWSQGTTRTQHF

d_gene: -
v_gene: TRBV28
abundance: -
j_gene: TRBJ2-7
CDR3nt: TGTGCCAGCAGTTCGTGGGAAATGGTGGACGAGCAGTACTTC
CDR3aa: CASSSWEMVDEQYF

d_gene: -
v_gene: TRBV18
abundance: -
j_gene: TRBJ2-7
CDR3nt: TGTGCCAGCTCACCATATGGGGGAAACTCCTACGAGCAGTACTTC
CDR3aa: CASSPYGGNSYEQYF

d_gene: TRBD2
v_gene: TRBV27
abundance: -
j_gene: TRBJ2-7
CDR3nt: TGTGCCAGCAGGCAACCGGGACTAGCCGACTACGAGCAGTACTTC
CDR3aa: CASRQPGLADYEQYF

d_gene: TRBD1
v_gene: TRBV10-3
abundance: -
j_gene: TRBJ1-2
CDR3nt: TGTGCCATCAGTGATTCGGACAGGGAGGGCTATGGCTACACCTTC
CDR3aa: CAISDSDREGYGYTF

d_gene: -
v_gene: TRBV11-2
abundance: once
j_gene: TRBJ1-1
CDR3nt: TGTGCCAGCAGCTTCGTCCAGTACAGGTCGAACACTGAAGCTTTCTTT
CDR3aa: CASSFVQYRSNTEAFF

d_gene: -
v_gene: TRBV7-9
abundance: -
j_gene: TRBJ2-3
CDR3nt: TGTGCCAGCAGCCCGATTCAGTACACAGATACGCAGTATTTT
CDR3aa: CASSPIQYTDTQYF

d_gene: -
v_gene: TRBV6-5
abundance: -
j_gene: TRBJ1-1
CDR3nt: TGTGCCAGCAGTTACCCCGGGGACACTGAAGCTTTCTTT
CDR3aa: CASSYPGDTEAFF

d_gene: TRBD1
v_gene: TRBV5-1
abundance: -
j_gene: TRBJ1-5
CDR3nt: TGCGCCAGCAGTTCCGGGACAGTGGATCAGCCCCAGCATTTT
CDR3aa: CASSSGTVDQPQHF

d_gene: TRBD2
v_gene: TRBV6-5
abundance: -
j_gene: TRBJ2-3
CDR3nt: TGTGCCAGCACGGTGGCGGGAGCCCCAGATACGCAGTATTTT
CDR3aa: CASTVAGAPDTQYF

d_gene: TRBD1
v_gene: TRBV7-2
abundance: few
j_gene: TRBJ2-2
CDR3nt: TGTGCCAGCAGCCTAACCGGGACAGTCAACACCGGGGAGCTGTTTTTT
CDR3aa: CASSLTGTVNTGELFF